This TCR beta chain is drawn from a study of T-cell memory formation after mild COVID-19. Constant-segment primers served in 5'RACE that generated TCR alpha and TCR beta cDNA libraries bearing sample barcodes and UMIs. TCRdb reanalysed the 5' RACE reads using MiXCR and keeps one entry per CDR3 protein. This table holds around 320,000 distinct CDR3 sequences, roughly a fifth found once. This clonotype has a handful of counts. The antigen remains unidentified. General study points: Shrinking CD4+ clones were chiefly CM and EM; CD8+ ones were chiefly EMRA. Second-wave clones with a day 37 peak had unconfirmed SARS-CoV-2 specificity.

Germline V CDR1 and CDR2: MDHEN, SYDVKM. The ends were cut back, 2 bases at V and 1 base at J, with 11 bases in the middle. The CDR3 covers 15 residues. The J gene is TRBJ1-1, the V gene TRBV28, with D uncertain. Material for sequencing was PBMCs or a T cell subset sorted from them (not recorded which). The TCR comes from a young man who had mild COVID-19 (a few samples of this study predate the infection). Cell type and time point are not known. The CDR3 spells CASSLGGLTNTEAFF. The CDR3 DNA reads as TGTGCCAGCAGTTTAGGAGGCCTGACGAACACTGAAGCTTTCTTT.